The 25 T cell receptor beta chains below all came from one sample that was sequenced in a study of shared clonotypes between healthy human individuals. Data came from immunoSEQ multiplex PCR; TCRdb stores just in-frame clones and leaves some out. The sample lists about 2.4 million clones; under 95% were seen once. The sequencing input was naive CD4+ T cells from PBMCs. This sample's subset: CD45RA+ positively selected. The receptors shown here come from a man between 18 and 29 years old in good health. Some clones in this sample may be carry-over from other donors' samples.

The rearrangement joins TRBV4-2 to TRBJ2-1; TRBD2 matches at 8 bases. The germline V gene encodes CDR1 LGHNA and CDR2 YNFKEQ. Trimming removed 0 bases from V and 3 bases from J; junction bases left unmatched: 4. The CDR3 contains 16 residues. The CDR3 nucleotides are TGTGCCAGCAGCCAAGATGAAACTAGCGGCTACAATGAGCAGTTCTTC. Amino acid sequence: CASSQDETSGYNEQFF.

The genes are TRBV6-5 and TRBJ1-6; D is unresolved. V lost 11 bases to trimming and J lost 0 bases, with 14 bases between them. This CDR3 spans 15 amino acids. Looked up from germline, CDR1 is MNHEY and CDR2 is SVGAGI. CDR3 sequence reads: CACRRSSSYNSPLHF. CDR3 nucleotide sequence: TGTGCCTGCCGCCGTTCGAGCTCCTATAATTCACCCCTCCACTTT.

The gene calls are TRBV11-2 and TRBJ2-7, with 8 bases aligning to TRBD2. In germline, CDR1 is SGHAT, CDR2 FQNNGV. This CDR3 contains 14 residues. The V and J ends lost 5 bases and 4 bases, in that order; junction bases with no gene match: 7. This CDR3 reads CASSRGGRAYEQYF. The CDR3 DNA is TGTGCCAGCAGCCGGGGGGGCAGGGCATACGAGCAGTACTTC.

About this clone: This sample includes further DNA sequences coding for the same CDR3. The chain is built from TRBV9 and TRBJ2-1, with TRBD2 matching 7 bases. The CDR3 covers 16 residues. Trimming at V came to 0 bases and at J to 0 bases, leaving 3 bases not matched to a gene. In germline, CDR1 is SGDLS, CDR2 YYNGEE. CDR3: CASSVGLAASYNEQFF. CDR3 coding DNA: TGTGCCAGCAGCGTAGGCCTAGCGGCCTCCTACAATGAGCAGTTCTTC.

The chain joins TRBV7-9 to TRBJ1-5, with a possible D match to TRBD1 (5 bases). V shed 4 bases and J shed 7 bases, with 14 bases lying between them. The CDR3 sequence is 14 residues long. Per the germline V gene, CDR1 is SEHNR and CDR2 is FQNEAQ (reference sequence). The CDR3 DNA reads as TGTGCCAGCAGCTATGGGATGGGGGAACAGCCCCAGCATTTT. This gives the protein CASSYGMGEQPQHF.

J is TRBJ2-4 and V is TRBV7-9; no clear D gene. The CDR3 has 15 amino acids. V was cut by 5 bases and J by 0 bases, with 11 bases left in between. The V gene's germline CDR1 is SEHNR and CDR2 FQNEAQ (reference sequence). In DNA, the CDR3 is TGTGCCAGCAGCCCCTTAGAGAGAGCCAAAAACATTCAGTACTTC. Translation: CASSPLERAKNIQYF.

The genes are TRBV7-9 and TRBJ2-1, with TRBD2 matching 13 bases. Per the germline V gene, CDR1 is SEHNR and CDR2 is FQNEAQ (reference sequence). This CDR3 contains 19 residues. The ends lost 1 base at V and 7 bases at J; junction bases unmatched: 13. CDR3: CASSLVVYTSGRAWNEQFF. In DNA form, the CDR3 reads TGTGCCAGCAGCTTAGTAGTTTATACTAGCGGGAGGGCCTGGAATGAGCAGTTCTTC. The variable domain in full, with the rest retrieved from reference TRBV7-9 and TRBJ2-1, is DTGVSQNPRHKITKRGQNVTFRCDPISEHNRLYWYRQTLGQGPEFLTYFQNEAQLEKSRLLSDRFSAERPKGSFSTLEIQRTEQGDSAMYLCASSLVVYTSGRAWNEQFFGPGTRLTVL.

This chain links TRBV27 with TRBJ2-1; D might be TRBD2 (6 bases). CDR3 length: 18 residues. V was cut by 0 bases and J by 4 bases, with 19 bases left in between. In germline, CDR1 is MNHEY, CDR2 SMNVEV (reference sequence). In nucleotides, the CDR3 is TGTGCCAGCAGTTTATCCCCCCGACTAGGGATCCTTTACAATGAGCAGTTCTTC. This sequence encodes CASSLSPRLGILYNEQFF.

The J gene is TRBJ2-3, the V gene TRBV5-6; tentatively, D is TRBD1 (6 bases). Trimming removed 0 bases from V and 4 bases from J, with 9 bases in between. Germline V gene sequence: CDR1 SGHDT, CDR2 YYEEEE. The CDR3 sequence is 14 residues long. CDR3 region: CASSLGTVSDTQYF. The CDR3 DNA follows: TGTGCCAGCAGCTTGGGGACAGTATCAGATACGCAGTATTTT.

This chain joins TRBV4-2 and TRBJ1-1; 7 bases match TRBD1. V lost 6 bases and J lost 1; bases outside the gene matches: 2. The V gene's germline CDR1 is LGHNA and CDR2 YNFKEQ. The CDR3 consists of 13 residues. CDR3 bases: TGTGCCAGCAGGGGGACAGAGAACACTGAAGCTTTCTTT. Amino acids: CASRGTENTEAFF.

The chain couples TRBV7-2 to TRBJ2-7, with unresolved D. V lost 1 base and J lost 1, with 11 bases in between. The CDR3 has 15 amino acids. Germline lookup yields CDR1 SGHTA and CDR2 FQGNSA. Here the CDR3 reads CASSLVVTYSYEQYF. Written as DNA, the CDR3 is TGTGCCAGCAGCTTAGTGGTGACCTATTCCTACGAGCAGTACTTC.

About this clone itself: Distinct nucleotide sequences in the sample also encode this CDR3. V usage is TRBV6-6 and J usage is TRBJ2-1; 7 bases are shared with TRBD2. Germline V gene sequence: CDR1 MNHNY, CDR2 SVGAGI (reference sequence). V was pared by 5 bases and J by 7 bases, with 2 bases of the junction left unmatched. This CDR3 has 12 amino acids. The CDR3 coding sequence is TGTGCCAGCAGTCCCGGGGGGAATGAGCAGTTCTTC. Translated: CASSPGGNEQFF.

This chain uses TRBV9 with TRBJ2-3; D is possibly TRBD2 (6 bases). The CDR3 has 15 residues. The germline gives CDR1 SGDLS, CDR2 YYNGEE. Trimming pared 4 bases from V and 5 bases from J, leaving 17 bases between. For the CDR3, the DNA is TGTGCCAGCAGCCCTCCGGGAAGGAGGGGAGATACGCAGTATTTT. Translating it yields CASSPPGRRGDTQYF.

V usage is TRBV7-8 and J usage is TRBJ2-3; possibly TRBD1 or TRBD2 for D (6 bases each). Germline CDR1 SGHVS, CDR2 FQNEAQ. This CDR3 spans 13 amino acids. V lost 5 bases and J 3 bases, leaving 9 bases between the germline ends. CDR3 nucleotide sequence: TGTGCCAGCAGCGGGGGGCGAACAGATACGCAGTATTTT. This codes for CASSGGRTDTQYF.

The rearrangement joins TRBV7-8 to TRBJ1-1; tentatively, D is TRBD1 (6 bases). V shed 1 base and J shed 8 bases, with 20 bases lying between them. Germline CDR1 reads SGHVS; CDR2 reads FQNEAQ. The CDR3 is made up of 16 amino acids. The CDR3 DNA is TGTGCCAGCAGCTTAGATCGAGTTGGGGGGGCCAGGGAAGCTTTCTTT. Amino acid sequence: CASSLDRVGGAREAFF.

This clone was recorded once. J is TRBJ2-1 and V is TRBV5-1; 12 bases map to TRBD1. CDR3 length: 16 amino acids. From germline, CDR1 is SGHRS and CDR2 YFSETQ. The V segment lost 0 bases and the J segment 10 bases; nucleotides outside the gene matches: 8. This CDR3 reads CASSLAPGQGANEQFF. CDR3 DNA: TGCGCCAGCAGCTTGGCCCCGGGACAGGGGGCAAACGAGCAGTTCTTC.

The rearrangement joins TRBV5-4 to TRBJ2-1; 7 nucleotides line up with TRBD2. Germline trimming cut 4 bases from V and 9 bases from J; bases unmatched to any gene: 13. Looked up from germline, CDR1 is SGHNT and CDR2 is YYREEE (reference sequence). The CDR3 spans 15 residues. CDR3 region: CASSPSGGSLGEQFF. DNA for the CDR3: TGTGCCAGCAGCCCCTCGGGCGGGAGTCTCGGTGAGCAGTTCTTC.

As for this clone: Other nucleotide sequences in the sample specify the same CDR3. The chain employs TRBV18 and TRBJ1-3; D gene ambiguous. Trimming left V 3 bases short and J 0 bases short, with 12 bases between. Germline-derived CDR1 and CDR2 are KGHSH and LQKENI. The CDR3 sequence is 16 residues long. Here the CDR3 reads CASSPGQASSGNTIYF. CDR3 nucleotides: TGTGCCAGCTCACCCGGGCAGGCGAGCTCTGGAAACACCATATATTTT.

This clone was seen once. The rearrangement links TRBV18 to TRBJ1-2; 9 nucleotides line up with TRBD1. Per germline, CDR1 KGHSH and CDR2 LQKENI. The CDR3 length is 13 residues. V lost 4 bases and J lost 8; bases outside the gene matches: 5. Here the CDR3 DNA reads TGTGCCAGCTCACGGGACAGGGTGGAAGGCTACACCTTC. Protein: CASSRDRVEGYTF.

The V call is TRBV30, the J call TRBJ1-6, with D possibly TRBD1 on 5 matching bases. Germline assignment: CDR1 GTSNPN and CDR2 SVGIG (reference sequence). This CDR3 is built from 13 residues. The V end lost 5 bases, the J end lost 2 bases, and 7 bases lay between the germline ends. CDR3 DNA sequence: TGTGCCTGGCAGGGTACCTATAATTCACCCCTCCACTTT. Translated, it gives CAWQGTYNSPLHF.

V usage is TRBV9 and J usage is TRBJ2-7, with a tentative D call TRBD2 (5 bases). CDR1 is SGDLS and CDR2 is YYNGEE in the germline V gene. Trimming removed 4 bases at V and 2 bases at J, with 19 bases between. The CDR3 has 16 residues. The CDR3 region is CASSPYPRGRAYEQYF. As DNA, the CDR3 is TGTGCCAGCAGCCCATACCCTCGGGGTCGCGCCTACGAGCAGTACTTC.

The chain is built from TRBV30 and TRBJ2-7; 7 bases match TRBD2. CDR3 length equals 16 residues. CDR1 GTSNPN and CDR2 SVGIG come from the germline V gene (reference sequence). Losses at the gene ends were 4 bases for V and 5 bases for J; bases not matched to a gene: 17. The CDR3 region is CAWKKTGTTRSDEQYF. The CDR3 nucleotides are TGTGCCTGGAAAAAAACCGGGACTACCCGTTCGGACGAGCAGTACTTC.

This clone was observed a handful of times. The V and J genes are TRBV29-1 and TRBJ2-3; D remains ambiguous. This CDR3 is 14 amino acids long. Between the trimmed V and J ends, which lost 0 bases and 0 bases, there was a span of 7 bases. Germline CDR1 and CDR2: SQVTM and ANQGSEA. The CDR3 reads CSVEEVASTDTQYF. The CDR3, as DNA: TGCAGCGTTGAAGAAGTGGCCAGCACAGATACGCAGTATTTT.

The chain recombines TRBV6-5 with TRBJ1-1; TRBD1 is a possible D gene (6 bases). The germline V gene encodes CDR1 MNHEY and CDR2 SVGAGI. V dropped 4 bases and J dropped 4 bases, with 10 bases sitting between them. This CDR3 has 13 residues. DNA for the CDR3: TGTGCCAGCAGTTTCAGGGGCATCACTGAAGCTTTCTTT. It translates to CASSFRGITEAFF.

The CDR3 DNA sequence: TGTGCCAGCAGCCCCCCGGTGGGGGAGCAGTACTTC. This translates into CASSPPVGEQYF. This chain connects TRBV7-9 to TRBJ2-7; D unclear. This CDR3 has 12 amino acids. The germline gives CDR1 SEHNR, CDR2 FQNEAQ (reference sequence). V was shortened by 5 bases and J by 7 bases, with 12 bases between the two germline ends. The variable domain in full, with the rest retrieved from reference TRBV7-9 and TRBJ2-7, is DTGVSQNPRHKITKRGQNVTFRCDPISEHNRLYWYRQTLGQGPEFLTYFQNEAQLEKSRLLSDRFSAERPKGSFSTLEIQRTEQGDSAMYLCASSPPVGEQYFGPGTRLTVT.